The 13 T cell receptor beta chains presented below share a single source sample, sequenced in a study of identical twins. TCRdb independently ran MiXCR on the 5' RACE reads; one entry per CDR3 protein. The table has around 300,000 distinct CDR3 sequences, more than 6.5% seen once. Another study also made use of these data, one on yellow fever vaccine responses in identical twins.

Sequences were obtained from memory (CD45RO+) T cells sorted from blood. These receptors were collected from a young woman in good health.

The table lists this clonotype with many counts. For the CDR3, the DNA is TGCGCCAGCAACCTCAGCCCACCGGGACAGGGGGCCAATGAGCAGTTCTTC. Amino acids: CASNLSPPGQGANEQFF. V is TRBV5-1 and J is TRBJ2-1; 12 bases map to TRBD1. The junction had 13 bases not matched to a gene; V was cut back by 6 bases and J by 6 bases. CDR3 size: 17 residues. Germline CDR1 is SGHRS and CDR2 is YFSETQ.

This clonotype has ten or more counts. The rearrangement joins TRBV20-1 to TRBJ1-6; TRBD1 agrees at 9 bases. The CDR3 has 14 residues. J was trimmed by 9 bases and V by 6 bases; bases with no gene match: 9. Germline V gives CDR1 DFQATT, CDR2 SNEGSKA (reference sequence). The CDR3 region is CSAQDRGMGSPLHF. The CDR3 DNA reads as TGCAGTGCCCAGGACAGGGGTATGGGTTCACCCCTCCACTTT.

This clonotype was observed at least ten times. V usage is TRBV29-1 and J usage is TRBJ1-4; possibly TRBD1 for D (6 bases). Germline lookup yields CDR1 SQVTM and CDR2 ANQGSEA. Trimming stripped 6 bases from V and 8 bases from J, with 16 bases between. CDR3 size: 13 residues. CDR3 DNA sequence: TGCAGCGTCACTCGGGGGGCCGGCGAAAAACTGTTTTTT. This encodes CSVTRGAGEKLFF.

This clonotype was seen more than once but under ten times. The CDR3 coding sequence is TGTGCCACCCAACGGGGAAAGGGTTCCTACGAGCAGTACGTC. Translation gives CATQRGKGSYEQYV. The chain has TRBV6-1 and TRBJ2-7; D perhaps matches TRBD2 (5 bases). Trimming cost V 10 bases and J 1 base, with 17 bases left between them. This CDR3 is 14 amino acids long. Germline loops: CDR1 MNHNS, CDR2 SASEGT.

The chain is built from TRBV12-3 or TRBV12-4 and TRBJ2-1; TRBD2 matches 13 bases. This CDR3 spans 16 amino acids. Trimming removed 6 bases from V and 1 base from J; junction bases left unmatched: 3. In DNA form, the CDR3 reads TGTGCCAGCAGCAGGGGACTAGCGGGATCCTACAATGAGCAGTTCTTC. Translated: CASSRGLAGSYNEQFF.

A note on this clonotype: This may arise from a read error, as a much more abundant clone is one base away. V and J are TRBV7-2 and TRBJ2-6; D remains unclear. Per germline, CDR1 SGHTA and CDR2 FQGNSA. CDR3 length equals 13 residues. CDR3 sequence: CASKLSGTNVLTF. The CDR3 bases are TGTGCCAGCAAGCTCTCTGGGACCAACGTCCTGACTTTC.

This clonotype has a count of ten or more. The rearrangement joins TRBV6-1 to TRBJ1-5; D gene unclear. The V and J ends lost 6 bases and 2 bases respectively, with 17 bases between them. Germline V CDR1 and CDR2: MNHNS, SASEGT. The CDR3 length is 16 residues. In nucleotides, the CDR3 is TGTGCCAGCAGCGGCGCCCTCGGGAAGGGCAATCAGCCCCAGCATTTT. Amino acid sequence: CASSGALGKGNQPQHF.

This clonotype has a single count. V is TRBV18 and J is TRBJ2-7; 10 nucleotides line up with TRBD1. The V gene's germline CDR1 is KGHSH and CDR2 LQKENI. J gave up 6 bases and V 3 bases, and 5 bases lay outside the gene matches. The CDR3 loop spans 14 amino acids. The CDR3 here is CASSPTGQGGEQYV. For the CDR3, the DNA is TGTGCCAGCTCACCGACCGGACAGGGGGGCGAGCAGTACGTC.

This clonotype was counted only a few times. The chain links TRBV28 to TRBJ1-5; a weak D match, TRBD1 (6 bases). Trimming left V 4 bases short and J 6 bases short, with 16 bases between. CDR3 length equals 15 residues. Looked up from germline, CDR1 is MDHEN and CDR2 is SYDVKM. The CDR3 sequence: CASSYLQGTGQPQHF. Here the CDR3 DNA reads TGTGCCAGCAGTTATTTACAGGGTACAGGTCAGCCCCAGCATTTT.

This clonotype was picked up a small number of times. The J gene is TRBJ2-3, the V gene TRBV20-1, with 9 bases identical to TRBD2. Per germline, CDR1 DFQATT and CDR2 SNEGSKA (reference sequence). This CDR3 has 12 amino acids. Unmatched junction bases numbered 0, after V lost 2 bases and J lost 6 bases. Written as DNA, the CDR3 is TGCAGTGCTAGACTAGCGGGGGATACGCAGTATTTT. Translating gives CSARLAGDTQYF.

In its sample, this clonotype was seen many times. The chain is built from TRBV5-1 and TRBJ2-3, with D tentatively TRBD1 or TRBD2 (5 bases each). CDR1 and CDR2 from the germline V gene are SGHRS and YFSETQ. V was trimmed by 1 base and J by 4 bases, leaving 13 bases between them. CDR3 length equals 15 residues. In DNA form, the CDR3 reads TGCGCCAGCAGCTTGAACGGGGACGGGGCAGATACGCAGTATTTT. Its translation is CASSLNGDGADTQYF.

This clonotype occurred many times. This chain links TRBV5-1 with TRBJ2-7, with D perhaps TRBD2 (7 bases). The CDR3 has 13 residues. Germline V lookup: CDR1 SGHRS, CDR2 YFSETQ. With 4 bases removed from V and 5 bases from J, the gap between germline ends came to 13 bases. CDR3 sequence reads: CASSRGGDHEQYV. For the CDR3, the DNA is TGCGCCAGCAGCAGAGGGGGGGACCACGAGCAGTACGTC.

The chain couples TRBV9 to TRBJ1-6, with 7 bases identical to TRBD1. There are 15 residues in the CDR3. Germline CDR1 and CDR2: SGDLS and YYNGEE. The V segment lost 6 bases and the J segment 0 bases; nucleotides outside the gene matches: 3. The CDR3 loop is CASTGGDSYNSPLHF. DNA of the CDR3: TGTGCCAGCACAGGGGGTGACTCCTATAATTCACCCCTCCACTTT. Drawing the rest from reference TRBV9 and TRBJ1-6, the complete variable domain is DSGVTQTPKHLITATGQRVTLRCSPRSGDLSVYWYQQSLDQGLQFLIQYYNGEERAKGNILERFSAQQFPDLHSELNLSSLELGDSALYFCASTGGDSYNSPLHFGNGTRLTVT.